This TCR beta chain was profiled in a study of CD8 T cells in ankylosing spondylitis. The germline V gene encodes CDR1 SGHKS and CDR2 YYEKEE (reference sequence). The length of the CDR3 is 15 residues. After removal of 2 bases from V and 2 bases from J, the junction contained 6 bases not matched to a gene. TCRdb re-analysed the 5' RACE reads in MiXCR, keeping a single row per CDR3 protein. This table holds 300,000 to 350,000 distinct CDR3 sequences, around 21% found once. As to this clonotype: Its antigen is unknown.

Study-wide results and caveats: There was a TCR beta motif, made of eight highly homologous variants, that appeared characteristic of ankylosing spondylitis blood. Disease-linked clones bore a CD8+ phenotype and were relatively rare in peripheral blood.

The sequencing input was blood, either unsorted or a sorted T cell fraction (not recorded which). This clonotype was sampled from a female donor with ankylosing spondylitis or in good health (not recorded which). V usage is TRBV5-5 and J usage is TRBJ2-7, with TRBD1 matching 8 bases. The CDR3 nucleotides are TGTGCCAGCAGCTTAACCGGGACAGGAGCCTACGAGCAGTACTTC. Encoded protein: CASSLTGTGAYEQYF. The full variable domain, its missing parts supplied by reference TRBV5-5 and TRBJ2-7, is DAGVTQSPTHLIKTRGQQVTLRCSPISGHKSVSWYQQVLGQGPQFIFQYYEKEERGRGNFPDRFSARQFPNYSSELNVNALLLGDSALYLCASSLTGTGAYEQYFGPGTRLTVT.